The 31 T cell receptor beta chains given below trace back to one sample, sequenced in a study of T cells in Graves' hyperthyroidism and ophthalmopathy. Amplified regions were TCR beta CDR3 sequences from RNA transcripts. Researchers ran a first-round RT-PCR on the TCR CDR3 using the HTBI primer set. TCRdb analysed the multiplex PCR reads with MiXCR anew, one entry per CDR3 protein. The table has roughly 170,000 distinct CDR3 sequences, more than 15% seen once. The sample comprised blood. The receptors stem from a woman between 45 and 65 years old with Graves' hyperthyroidism.

This clonotype was seen repeatedly, ten times or more. The chain is built from TRBV5-6 and TRBJ1-1, with D possibly matching TRBD1 (5 bases). Germline CDR1 SGHDT, CDR2 YYEEEE. The CDR3 has 15 residues. V was clipped by 0 bases and J by 4 bases, with 13 bases between them. This chain's CDR3 is CASSLGGRSFTEAFF. The CDR3, as DNA: TGTGCCAGCAGCTTGGGGGGCCGCTCATTCACTGAAGCTTTCTTT. The variable domain in full, with the rest retrieved from reference TRBV5-6 and TRBJ1-1, is DAGVTQSPTHLIKTRGQQVTLRCSPKSGHDTVSWYQQALGQGPQFIFQYYEEEERQRGNFPDRFSGHQFPNYSSELNVNALLLGDSALYLCASSLGGRSFTEAFFGQGTRLTVV.

The chain employs TRBV20-1 and TRBJ2-4, with D tentatively TRBD1 (6 bases). V lost 5 bases and J 7 bases, leaving 15 bases between the germline ends. The CDR3 is 13 residues long. CDR1 is DFQATT, CDR2 SNEGSKA, per germline (reference sequence). The CDR3 here is CSALNYRANIQYF. CDR3 sequence (DNA): TGCAGTGCTTTGAACTACAGGGCGAACATTCAGTACTTC.

This clonotype turned up a few times. V usage is TRBV5-1 and J usage is TRBJ1-3; 7 positions agree with TRBD1. Germline CDR1 reads SGHRS; CDR2 reads YFSETQ. The CDR3 consists of 14 residues. V was pared by 4 bases and J by 0 bases, with 1 base of the junction left unmatched. CDR3 coding DNA: TGCGCCAGCAGCCGGGACAGCTCTGGAAACACCATATATTTT. It yields the protein CASSRDSSGNTIYF.

This clonotype came up many times. CDR3 DNA: TGTGCCAGCAGCTTAGCCCTCTGGAGAGGTAACACTGAAGCTTTCTTT. Its translation: CASSLALWRGNTEAFF. The rearrangement uses TRBV7-2 and TRBJ1-1; D gene ambiguous. Trimming cost V 0 bases and J 2 bases, with 13 bases left between them. This CDR3 comprises 16 residues. Germline V CDR1 and CDR2: SGHTA, FQGNSA.

This clonotype came up many times. This chain uses TRBV2 with TRBJ1-1, with no clear D. Germline CDR1 and CDR2: SNHLY and FYNNEI. The V end was cut by 7 bases, the J end by 9 bases, with 15 bases between. This CDR3 contains 12 residues. The CDR3, as DNA: TGTGCCAGCACCAGAAACGGGCCCAAAGCTTTCTTT. Translation gives CASTRNGPKAFF.

This rearrangement joins TRBV12-3 or TRBV12-4 to TRBJ2-2; D possibly matches TRBD1 or TRBD2 (5 bases each). V was cut by 6 bases and J by 0 bases, with 17 bases left in between. This CDR3 is built from 17 residues. CDR3 region: CASSPPRGSSNTGELFF. The CDR3 DNA is TGTGCCAGCAGCCCCCCGAGGGGATCTTCGAACACCGGGGAGCTGTTTTTT.

This clonotype was counted ten times or more. This chain connects TRBV13 to TRBJ2-4, with D perhaps TRBD2 (5 bases). The CDR3 sequence is 17 residues long. V was shortened by 2 bases and J by 2 bases, with 16 bases between the two germline ends. Per the germline V gene, CDR1 is PRHDT and CDR2 is FYEKMQ (reference sequence). CDR3 residues: CASSLRRGSVTKNIQYF. The CDR3 DNA sequence: TGTGCCAGCAGCTTAAGACGAGGGTCGGTGACCAAAAACATTCAGTACTTC.

This clonotype came up once. J is TRBJ2-3 and V is TRBV2, with 10 nucleotides matching TRBD2. The CDR3 consists of 16 residues. Germline CDR1 and CDR2: SNHLY and FYNNEI. Trimming took 6 bases from V and 0 from J; bases not matched to a gene: 6. The CDR3 here is CASRRGLAASTDTQYF. For the CDR3, the DNA is TGTGCCAGCAGACGAGGACTAGCGGCTAGCACAGATACGCAGTATTTT.

This clonotype was recorded at least ten times. The V call is TRBV7-2, the J call TRBJ1-2; TRBD1 matches 7 bases. The germline CDR1 and CDR2 sequences are SGHTA and FQGNSA. The CDR3 has 14 amino acids. The J segment lost 8 bases and the V segment lost 1 base, leaving 7 bases of the junction unmatched. The chain's CDR3 is CASSLGGGASGYTF. The CDR3 DNA reads as TGTGCCAGCAGCTTAGGAGGGGGCGCGAGCGGCTACACCTTC. Combining the CDR3 with reference TRBV7-2 and TRBJ1-2 gives the whole variable domain GAGVSQSPSNKVTEKGKDVELRCDPISGHTALYWYRQSLGQGLEFLIYFQGNSAPDKSGLPSDRFSAERTGGSVSTLTIQRTQQEDSAVYLCASSLGGGASGYTFGSGTRLTVV.

This clonotype was detected a few times. V usage is TRBV3-1 and J usage is TRBJ2-7; TRBD1 agrees at 11 bases. V lost 0 bases, J lost 4 bases, and 5 bases stayed unmatched. The germline CDR1 and CDR2 sequences are LGHDT and YNNKEL (reference sequence). This CDR3 has 16 residues. This CDR3 reads CASSQDPGQGGYEQYF. CDR3 in DNA: TGTGCCAGCAGCCAAGACCCGGGACAGGGGGGTTACGAGCAGTACTTC.

This clonotype was observed at least ten times. This chain uses TRBV3-1 with TRBJ2-7, with a tentative D call TRBD2 (7 bases). The V end lost 0 bases, the J end lost 3 bases, and 27 bases lay between the germline ends. Germline V gene data show CDR1 as LGHDT and CDR2 as YNNKEL (reference sequence). CDR3 length: 20 residues. CDR3 amino acids: CASSQEPPWGGSVLSYEQYF. CDR3 coding DNA: TGTGCCAGCAGCCAAGAACCCCCTTGGGGGGGCTCAGTCTTAAGCTACGAGCAGTACTTC.

This clonotype was recorded many times. The chain employs TRBV10-3 and TRBJ2-3; D remains unclear. Per germline, CDR1 ENHRY and CDR2 SYGVKD. The V end was cut by 1 base, the J end by 6 bases, with 5 bases between. The CDR3 runs to 12 residues. This CDR3 is CAISELGDTQYF. CDR3 nucleotides: TGTGCCATCAGTGAGTTGGGGGATACGCAGTATTTT.

This clonotype came up many times. J is TRBJ1-6 and V is TRBV20-1; 9 bases match TRBD1. Trimming at V came to 0 bases and at J to 9 bases, leaving 6 bases not matched to a gene. CDR1 and CDR2 from the germline V gene are DFQATT and SNEGSKA (reference sequence). The CDR3 is 15 amino acids. CDR3 region: CSARDTGGGSSPLHF. The CDR3 DNA follows: TGCAGTGCTAGAGACACAGGGGGCGGGAGTTCACCCCTCCACTTT.

This clonotype occurred many times. The chain carries TRBV11-2 and TRBJ1-2, with a tentative D call TRBD1 (6 bases). The germline V and J ends were trimmed by 3 bases and 8 bases, with 22 bases remaining between them. The CDR3 consists of 16 residues. Germline assignment: CDR1 SGHAT and CDR2 FQNNGV. The CDR3 loop is CASSLGWGPTAGGYTF. The CDR3 bases are TGTGCCAGCAGCTTGGGATGGGGGCCAACCGCGGGGGGCTACACCTTC.

This rearrangement joins TRBV5-1 to TRBJ1-1, with D uncertain. CDR3 length equals 14 residues. The germline V and J ends were trimmed by 6 bases and 1 base, with 13 bases remaining between them. Germline V gives CDR1 SGHRS, CDR2 YFSETQ. The CDR3 coding sequence is TGCGCCAGCACCCTCGGGCCCTCGAACACTGAAGCTTTCTTT. It is translated as CASTLGPSNTEAFF. Full variable domain (missing parts from reference TRBV5-1 and TRBJ1-1): KAGVTQTPRYLIKTRGQQVTLSCSPISGHRSVSWYQQTPGQGLQFLFEYFSETQRNKGNFPGRFSGRQFSNSRSEMNVSTLELGDSALYLCASTLGPSNTEAFFGQGTRLTVV.

This clonotype was recorded many times. V is TRBV6-1 and J is TRBJ1-1; D is perhaps TRBD1 (6 bases). This CDR3 spans 15 amino acids. The germline V gene has CDR1 MNHNS and CDR2 SASEGT. Between the trimmed V and J ends, which lost 10 bases and 3 bases, there was a span of 21 bases. This chain's CDR3 is CATLRVWGRDTEAFF. The CDR3, as DNA: TGTGCCACCTTGAGGGTCTGGGGGCGTGACACTGAAGCTTTCTTT.

V gene TRBV5-6 combines with J gene TRBJ2-3; D might be TRBD2 (7 bases). Germline CDR1 is SGHDT and CDR2 is YYEEEE. The CDR3 is 17 amino acids. V gave up 0 bases and J gave up 2 bases, with 16 bases separating them. The CDR3 DNA follows: TGTGCCAGCAGCTTGGCCTGGGCGGGGGCCATCACAGATACGCAGTATTTT. Its protein is CASSLAWAGAITDTQYF. Using reference TRBV5-6 and TRBJ2-3 for the parts outside the CDR3, the full variable domain is DAGVTQSPTHLIKTRGQQVTLRCSPKSGHDTVSWYQQALGQGPQFIFQYYEEEERQRGNFPDRFSGHQFPNYSSELNVNALLLGDSALYLCASSLAWAGAITDTQYFGPGTRLTVL.

This clonotype was counted at least ten times. The rearrangement links TRBV2 to TRBJ2-1; no firm D call. The CDR3 runs to 16 residues. Germline CDR1 and CDR2: SNHLY and FYNNEI. The V end lost 2 bases, the J end lost 0 bases, and 11 bases lay between the germline ends. CDR3 protein: CASSEKKWSSYNEQFF. The CDR3 DNA follows: TGTGCCAGCAGTGAAAAGAAATGGAGCTCCTACAATGAGCAGTTCTTC.

This chain joins TRBV18 and TRBJ2-1; 12 bases line up with TRBD2. V gave up 3 bases and J gave up 9 bases; unmatched junction bases: 9. The length of the CDR3 is 16 residues. Germline loops: CDR1 KGHSH, CDR2 LQKENI. CDR3 DNA: TGTGCCAGCTCACCCATGACTAGCGGGGGCCTGGGTGAGCAGTTCTTC. Amino acids: CASSPMTSGGLGEQFF.

This clonotype was found many times. The chain combines TRBV24-1 with TRBJ1-5; no definite D call. The V gene's germline CDR1 is KGHDR and CDR2 SFDVKD. V dropped 5 bases and J dropped 2 bases, with 24 bases sitting between them. The CDR3 runs to 19 residues. The CDR3 reads CATSACGTVILSGNQPQHF. CDR3 coding DNA: TGTGCCACCAGTGCCTGCGGAACAGTGATCCTAAGTGGCAATCAGCCCCAGCATTTT.

This clonotype was seen many times. The chain carries TRBV6-1 and TRBJ2-2, with 10 bases fitting TRBD1. This CDR3 has 18 residues. Germline-derived CDR1 and CDR2 are MNHNS and SASEGT. The ends lost 6 bases at V and 7 bases at J; junction bases unmatched: 17. CDR3 in DNA: TGTGCCAGCAGATTATTATATCCGGGACAGGGGCTATACGGGGAGCTGTTTTTT. Protein product: CASRLLYPGQGLYGELFF.

This clonotype was recorded many times. The genes are TRBV18 and TRBJ2-7; D remains unclear. The CDR3 extends over 14 amino acids. The ends were cut back, 1 base at V and 5 bases at J, with 12 bases in the middle. Germline V gene sequence: CDR1 KGHSH, CDR2 LQKENI. The DNA for the CDR3 is TGTGCCAGCTCACCACAGTCTAACACGGACGAGCAGTACTTC. Translation gives CASSPQSNTDEQYF.

This chain connects TRBV15 to TRBJ1-3; no clear D gene. Trimming cost V 0 bases and J 0 bases, with 12 bases left between them. Germline CDR1 is LNHNV and CDR2 is YYDKDF (reference sequence). The CDR3 runs 17 residues. CDR3 DNA sequence: TGTGCCACCAGCAGAGATCCGGGGAGGGTCTCTGGAAACACCATATATTTT. Protein: CATSRDPGRVSGNTIYF.

The chain employs TRBV28 and TRBJ2-7; possibly TRBD1 for D (6 bases). Germline values: CDR1 MDHEN, CDR2 SYDVKM. The CDR3 length is 14 residues. The ends were cut back, 4 bases at V and 0 bases at J, with 10 bases in the middle. DNA for the CDR3: TGTGCCAGCAGTTCGAACAGGGACTCCTACGAGCAGTACTTC. It encodes CASSSNRDSYEQYF.

This clonotype has ten or more counts. The chain combines TRBV12-3 or TRBV12-4 with TRBJ1-1; 8 bases match TRBD1. V shed 3 bases, J shed 2 bases, and the junction held 5 bases outside the gene matches. The CDR3 runs 15 residues. For the CDR3, the DNA is TGTGCCAGCAGTTTCAGGGGGCCGAAAAACACTGAAGCTTTCTTT. It codes for CASSFRGPKNTEAFF.

The rearrangement joins TRBV6-2 or TRBV6-3 to TRBJ2-3; 7 positions match TRBD2. The CDR3 has 17 amino acids. Unmatched junction bases numbered 22, after V lost 5 bases and J lost 11 bases. Per the germline V gene, CDR1 is MNHEY and CDR2 is SVGEGT. CDR3 protein: CASSPRVGGGVGGGQYF. In DNA, the CDR3 is TGTGCCAGCAGTCCAAGGGTAGGCGGGGGTGTAGGCGGAGGGCAGTATTTT.

This clonotype was observed a handful of times. CDR3 sequence: CASSLGQISGNTIYF. The CDR3 region has the DNA TGTGCCAGCAGCTTGGGACAAATCTCTGGAAACACCATATATTTT. This sequence joins TRBV5-6 and TRBJ1-3; no definite D call. This CDR3 spans 15 amino acids. V lost 0 bases to trimming and J lost 0 bases, with 7 bases between them. Germline V lookup: CDR1 SGHDT, CDR2 YYEEEE. Full variable domain (outside the CDR3, taken from reference TRBV5-6 and TRBJ1-3): DAGVTQSPTHLIKTRGQQVTLRCSPKSGHDTVSWYQQALGQGPQFIFQYYEEEERQRGNFPDRFSGHQFPNYSSELNVNALLLGDSALYLCASSLGQISGNTIYFGEGSWLTVV.

This clonotype occurred many times. The chain employs TRBV7-8 and TRBJ2-3, with 8 bases identical to TRBD2. CDR3 length: 20 amino acids. The ends lost 1 base at V and 2 bases at J; junction bases unmatched: 17. The germline CDR1 and CDR2 sequences are SGHVS and FQNEAQ. CDR3 loop: CASSLEDSGFSSGPTDTQYF. The CDR3 DNA sequence: TGTGCCAGCAGCTTAGAGGACAGCGGTTTTTCTAGCGGGCCCACAGATACGCAGTATTTT.

Comments on this clonotype: This may stem from a read error, because a much larger clone lies one nucleotide away. The chain couples TRBV28 to TRBJ1-4; D not certain. This CDR3 is built from 13 residues. Germline V CDR1 and CDR2: MDHEN, SYDVKM. CDR3 sequence (DNA): TGTGCCAGCAGTTTAAGGTCCAACGGAAAACTGCTTTTT. It translates to CASSLRSNGKLLF. The full variable domain, its missing parts supplied by reference TRBV28 and TRBJ1-4, is DVKVTQSSRYLVKRTGEKVFLECVQDMDHENMFWYRQDPGLGLRLIYFSYDVKMKEKGDIPEGYSVSREKKERFSLILESASTNQTSMYLCASSLRSNGKLLFGSGTQLSVL.

For this clonotype: Sequence at one end of the junction differs from germline and may be a read error. The chain is built from TRBV18 and TRBJ1-1; a possible D gene is TRBD1 (6 bases). CDR1 and CDR2 from the germline V gene are KGHSH and LQKENI. The CDR3 length is 13 residues. This CDR3 is CASSLDRNAEAFF. The CDR3 DNA sequence: TGTGCCAGCTCACTCGACAGGAACGCTGAAGCTTTCTTT.

This clonotype has ten or more counts. The chain is built from TRBV18 and TRBJ1-2; D is perhaps TRBD1 (5 bases). V was clipped by 3 bases and J by 1 base, with 9 bases between them. The germline gives CDR1 KGHSH, CDR2 LQKENI. CDR3 length equals 14 residues. The CDR3 spells CASSPEGLNYGYTF. For the CDR3, the DNA is TGTGCCAGCTCACCTGAGGGACTTAACTATGGCTACACCTTC. Full variable domain (rest looked up from reference TRBV18 and TRBJ1-2): NAGVMQNPRHLVRRRGQEARLRCSPMKGHSHVYWYRQLPEEGLKFMVYLQKENIIDESGMPKERFSAEFPKEGPSILRIQQVVRGDSAAYFCASSPEGLNYGYTFGSGTRLTVV.